Listed below are T cell receptor beta chains from one sample, sequenced in a study of post-analysis software for immune sequencing data. TCRdb independently ran MiXCR on the PCR reads; one entry per CDR3 protein. The repertoire includes 700,000 to 800,000 distinct CDR3 sequences, roughly 27% of them detected once, and roughly 0.53% sits in the top ten. Sequencing was carried out using blood. These receptors were taken from a girl under 18 with multiple sclerosis. Both conserved end residues are part of each CDR3. The order of the fields is J gene, V gene, D gene, clone size, CDR3 DNA, CDR3 protein. A D gene is named only where the DNA matches it firmly. The listing skips clone size in some rows; elsewhere it reads once, few, many or a size class.

TRBJ2-1	TRBV15	TRBD2	few	TGTGCCACCAGCAGAGTCTGGGGACTAGGTAGCGACAATGAGCAGTTCTTC	CATSRVWGLGSDNEQFF
TRBJ2-7	TRBV18	TRBD1	-	TGTGCCAGCTCTCATACGGGACAGGGGGTTTACGAGCAGTACTTC	CASSHTGQGVYEQYF
TRBJ1-1	TRBV7-8	-	-	TGTGCCAGCAGCTTAGTGGGGCAGCAGAACACTGAAGCTTTCTTT	CASSLVGQQNTEAFF
TRBJ2-7	TRBV7-2	TRBD1	many	TGTGCCAGCAGCTGGGACAGGGGTTCCTACGAGCAGTACTTC	CASSWDRGSYEQYF
TRBJ1-4	TRBV20-1	TRBD1	few	TGCAGTGCTCGAGCGGGACAGACTAATGAAAAACTGTTTTTT	CSARAGQTNEKLFF
TRBJ1-5	TRBV4-2	TRBD1	few	TGTGCCAGCAGCCAAAAGCGACAGGGTGATCAGCCCCAGCATTTT	CASSQKRQGDQPQHF
TRBJ1-1	TRBV29-1	-	-	TGCAGCGTTGAAGGACTACGGACGCCCATGAACACTGAAGCTTTCTTT	CSVEGLRTPMNTEAFF
TRBJ2-7	TRBV7-8	-	few	TGTGCCAGCAGCTTTGGGTTCGGCGAGCAGTACTTC	CASSFGFGEQYF
TRBJ2-7	TRBV6-5	-	-	TGTGCCAGCAGTGTATGGACGGGAACCTACGAGCAGTACTTC	CASSVWTGTYEQYF
TRBJ2-3	TRBV6-5	-	few	TGTGCCAGCAGTTACTTGGGAACGCGGAGTGGCGGGGATACGCAGTATTTT	CASSYLGTRSGGDTQYF
TRBJ2-1	TRBV20-1	TRBD2	-	TGCAGTGCTAGAGACCCGGGAGGGATATCCTACAATGAGCAGTTCTTC	CSARDPGGISYNEQFF
TRBJ2-1	TRBV9	TRBD2	-	TGTGCCAGCAGCGTAGGCGGGGGTTTCAATGAGCAGTTCTTC	CASSVGGGFNEQFF
TRBJ2-1	TRBV4-2	TRBD2	-	TGTGCCAGCAGCCAGGGGACTAGCTCCTACAATGAGCAGTTCTTC	CASSQGTSSYNEQFF
TRBJ1-2	TRBV3-1	-	many	TGTGCCAGCAGTCAGACAGTCTATGGCTACACCTTC	CASSQTVYGYTF
TRBJ2-1	TRBV20-1	-	-	TGCAGTGCTAGAGATCAGGAGGGCCCCTACAATGAGCAGTTCTTC	CSARDQEGPYNEQFF
TRBJ2-1	TRBV15	TRBD1	-	TGTGCCACCAGCCTCTTACAGGGGGCCCCAGGGAGGGGTGAGCAGTTCTTC	CATSLLQGAPGRGEQFF
TRBJ2-1	TRBV9	TRBD2	-	TGTGCCAGCAGCGAGACCGGGACTAGTAGTTCTGAGCAGTTCTTC	CASSETGTSSSEQFF
TRBJ2-7	TRBV20-1	TRBD1	-	TGCAGTGCTACCGACAGGGGGCCCTACGAGCAGTACTTC	CSATDRGPYEQYF
TRBJ2-7	TRBV3-1	TRBD1	few	TGTGCCAGCAGCCAAGATACTTTTGGGACAGGGGGCGACGAGCAGTACTTC	CASSQDTFGTGGDEQYF
TRBJ2-3	TRBV12-3/TRBV12-4	TRBD1	-	TGTGCCAGCAGTTTAGCGGGGGACAGCACAGATGCGCAGTATTTT	CASSLAGDSTDAQYF
TRBJ2-7	TRBV7-9	-	-	TGTGCCAGCAGCTTAGAGGGCACTCTAAGAAACTACGAGCAGTACTTC	CASSLEGTLRNYEQYF
TRBJ2-5	TRBV10-2	TRBD2	-	TGCGCCAGCGGGGCGAGCGGGGTTCAAGAGACCCAGTACTTC	CASGASGVQETQYF
TRBJ2-7	TRBV7-9	TRBD1	-	TGTGCCAGCAGCTTGAGACACGACAGGGGGTTCTACGAGCAGTACTTC	CASSLRHDRGFYEQYF
TRBJ2-4	TRBV29-1	TRBD1	-	TGCAGCGTGGAGACAGGGGGCCCTACTATAGCCAAAAACATTCAGTACTTC	CSVETGGPTIAKNIQYF
TRBJ2-7	TRBV6-1	TRBD1	many	TGTGCCAGCAGTCCCCAGGGACAGGGGACCTACGAGCAGTACTTC	CASSPQGQGTYEQYF
TRBJ1-1	TRBV9	TRBD1	few	TGTGCCAGCAGCGTGACAGGGGGCGAAGCTTTCTTT	CASSVTGGEAFF
TRBJ2-3	TRBV20-1	-	few	TGCAGTGCTCACTTGGGGGTTCTACGGGATACGCAGTATTTT	CSAHLGVLRDTQYF
TRBJ1-5	TRBV7-2	-	-	TGTGCCACCCGCGGTCAGCCCCAGCATTTT	CATRGQPQHF
TRBJ2-7	TRBV27	TRBD2	-	TGTGCCAGCAGTTTATCGGCCCCGGGGGGCTACGAGCAGTACTTC	CASSLSAPGGYEQYF
TRBJ2-5	TRBV7-9	TRBD2	-	TGTGCCAGCAGCTCGATCTCCGGGACTAGAAAAGAGACCCAGTACTTC	CASSSISGTRKETQYF
TRBJ2-3	TRBV25-1	-	few	TGTGCCAGCAGTGAATCTAGGGTAGGGATCACAGATACGCAGTATTTT	CASSESRVGITDTQYF
TRBJ1-1	TRBV29-1	-	-	TGCAGCGTCGATGAGGTGGGCGGGTACCACACTGAAGCTTTCTTT	CSVDEVGGYHTEAFF
TRBJ2-7	TRBV7-2	TRBD1	-	TGTGCCAGCAGCGCTCATTCCGGACAGGTTGAGCAGTACTTC	CASSAHSGQVEQYF
TRBJ2-1	TRBV7-6	-	-	TGTGCCAGCAGCTCCCGGGGGAGCGGTTACTCCCACAATGAGCAGTTCTTC	CASSSRGSGYSHNEQFF
TRBJ1-1	TRBV20-1	-	-	TGCAGTGCTACACTCCATACAGGGTTAGGCACTGAAGCTTTCTTT	CSATLHTGLGTEAFF
TRBJ1-2	TRBV9	TRBD1	-	TGTGCCAGCAGCGTGAGACAGGGTTTTATCTATGGCTACACCTTC	CASSVRQGFIYGYTF
TRBJ1-2	TRBV7-3	-	-	TGTGCCAGCAGCTTAATAGGGGCAGGGTACGGCTATGGCTACACCTTC	CASSLIGAGYGYGYTF
TRBJ1-5	TRBV27	TRBD1	-	TGTGCCAGCGGGAAGTACAGGGGGGCAAATCAGCCCCAGCATTTT	CASGKYRGANQPQHF
TRBJ2-7	TRBV20-1	-	few	TGCAGTGCTAGTTACAGGGCCTACGAGCAGTACTTC	CSASYRAYEQYF
TRBJ1-1	TRBV7-2	TRBD1	-	TGTGCCAGCAGCGCGGACAGGGGAAGGGAGACTGAAGCTTTCTTT	CASSADRGRETEAFF
TRBJ2-1	TRBV9	TRBD2	few	TGTGCCAGCAGCGTAGGTCTAGCGGGAGGGCCGGGGAATGAGCAGTTCTTC	CASSVGLAGGPGNEQFF
TRBJ1-1	TRBV5-6	-	few	TGTGCCAGCAGCTTGTCCAGCATGGGCGCTGAAGCTTTCTTT	CASSLSSMGAEAFF
TRBJ1-2	TRBV20-1	-	-	TGCAGTGCTCCTCGGGGAGACTATGGCTACACCTTC	CSAPRGDYGYTF
TRBJ2-5	TRBV6-1	-	-	TGTGCCAGCAGTCCTCTTGTCGGGGGCGGAGAGACCCAGTACTTC	CASSPLVGGGETQYF
TRBJ2-2	TRBV6-5	TRBD2	-	TGTGCCAGCCCCTCCGGGGGGGGGAACACCGGGGAGCTGTTTTTT	CASPSGGGNTGELFF
TRBJ2-2	TRBV4-3	TRBD2	-	TGCGCCAGCAGCCAAGACCGGGGGAGGGACGGGGAGCTGTTTTTT	CASSQDRGRDGELFF
TRBJ2-7	TRBV7-2	TRBD2	few	TGTGCCAGCAGCCAGCGGGGGGAGGCCTACGAGCAGTACTTC	CASSQRGEAYEQYF